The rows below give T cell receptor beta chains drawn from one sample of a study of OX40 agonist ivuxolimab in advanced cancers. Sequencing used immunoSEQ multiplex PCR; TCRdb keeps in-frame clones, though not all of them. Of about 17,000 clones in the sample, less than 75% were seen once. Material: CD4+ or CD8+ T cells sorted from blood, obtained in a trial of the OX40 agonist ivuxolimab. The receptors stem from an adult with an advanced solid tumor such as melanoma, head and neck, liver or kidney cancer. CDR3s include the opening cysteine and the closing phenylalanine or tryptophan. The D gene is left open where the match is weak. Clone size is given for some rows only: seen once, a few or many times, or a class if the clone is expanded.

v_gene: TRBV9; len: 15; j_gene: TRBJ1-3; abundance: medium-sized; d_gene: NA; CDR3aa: CASSTDRSSGNTIYF; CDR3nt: TGTGCCAGCAGCACAGACAGGAGCTCTGGAAACACCATATATTTT
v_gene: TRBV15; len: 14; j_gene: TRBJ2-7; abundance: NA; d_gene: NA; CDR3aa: CATSRVTRSYEQYF; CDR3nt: TGTGCCACCAGCAGAGTTACACGATCCTACGAGCAGTACTTC
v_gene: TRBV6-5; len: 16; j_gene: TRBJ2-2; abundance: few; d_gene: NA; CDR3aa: CASSYSLGPNTGELFF; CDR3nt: TGTGCCAGCAGTTACTCCCTGGGACCTAACACCGGGGAGCTGTTTTTT
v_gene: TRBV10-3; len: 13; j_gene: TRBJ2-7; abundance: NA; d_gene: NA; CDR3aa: CAISESSFDEQYF; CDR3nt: TGTGCCATCAGTGAGTCGAGTTTCGACGAGCAGTACTTC
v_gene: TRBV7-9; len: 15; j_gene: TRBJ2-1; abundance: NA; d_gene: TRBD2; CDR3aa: CASGRLAGGRDEQFF; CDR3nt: TGTGCCAGCGGGCGCCTAGCGGGAGGCCGGGATGAGCAGTTCTTC
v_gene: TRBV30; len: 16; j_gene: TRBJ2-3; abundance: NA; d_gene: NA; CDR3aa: CAWSVLDSTSTDTQYF; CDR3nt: TGTGCCTGGAGTGTACTGGACTCCACTAGCACAGATACGCAGTATTTT
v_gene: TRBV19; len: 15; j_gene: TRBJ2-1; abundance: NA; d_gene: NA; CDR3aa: CASSLGPPTYNEQFF; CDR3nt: TGTGCCAGTAGTCTCGGCCCGCCCACCTACAATGAGCAGTTCTTC
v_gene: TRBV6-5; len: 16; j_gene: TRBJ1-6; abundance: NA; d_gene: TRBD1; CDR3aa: CASSYGTDLYNSPLHF; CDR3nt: TGTGCCAGCAGTTACGGGACAGATCTCTATAATTCACCCCTCCACTTT
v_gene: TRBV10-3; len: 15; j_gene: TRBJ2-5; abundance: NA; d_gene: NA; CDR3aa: CAISESVAEQETQYF; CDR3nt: TGTGCCATCAGTGAGTCCGTGGCGGAGCAAGAGACCCAGTACTTC
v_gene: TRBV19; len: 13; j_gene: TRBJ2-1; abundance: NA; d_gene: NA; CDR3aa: CASSPGGRLEQFF; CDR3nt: TGTGCCAGTAGTCCCGGGGGTAGACTTGAGCAGTTCTTC
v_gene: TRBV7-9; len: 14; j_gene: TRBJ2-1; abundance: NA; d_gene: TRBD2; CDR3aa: CASGETSAYNEQFF; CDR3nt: TGTGCCAGCGGGGAGACTAGCGCCTACAATGAGCAGTTCTTC
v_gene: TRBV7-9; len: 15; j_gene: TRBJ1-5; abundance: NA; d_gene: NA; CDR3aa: CASSLGNYSNQPQHF; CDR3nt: TGTGCCAGCAGCTTAGGGAACTATAGCAATCAGCCCCAGCATTTT
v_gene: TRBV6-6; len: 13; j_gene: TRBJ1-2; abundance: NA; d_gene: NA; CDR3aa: CASISGGNYGYTF; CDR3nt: TGTGCCAGCATTTCTGGCGGCAACTATGGCTACACCTTC
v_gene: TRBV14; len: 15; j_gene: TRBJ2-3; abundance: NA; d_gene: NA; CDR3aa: CASSPSWSSTDTQYF; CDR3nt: TGTGCCAGCAGCCCCAGTTGGAGCTCCACAGATACGCAGTATTTT
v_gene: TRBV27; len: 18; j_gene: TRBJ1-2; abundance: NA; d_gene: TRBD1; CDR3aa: CASSLSMGETGGIYGYTF; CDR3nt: TGTGCCAGCAGTTTATCGATGGGCGAGACAGGGGGTATCTATGGCTACACCTTC
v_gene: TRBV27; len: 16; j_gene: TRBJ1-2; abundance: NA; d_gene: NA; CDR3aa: CASSLSVLRGNYGYTF; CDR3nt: TGTGCCAGCAGTTTATCTGTCCTTCGGGGAAACTATGGCTACACCTTC
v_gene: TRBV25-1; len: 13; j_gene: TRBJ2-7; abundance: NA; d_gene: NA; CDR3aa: CASSHGHSYEQYF; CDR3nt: TGTGCCAGCAGTCACGGACATTCCTACGAGCAGTACTTC
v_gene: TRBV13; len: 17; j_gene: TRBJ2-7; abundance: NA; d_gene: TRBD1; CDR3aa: CASSSQGQGQNSYEQYF; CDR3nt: TGTGCCAGCAGCTCACAGGGGCAAGGACAAAACTCCTACGAGCAGTACTTC
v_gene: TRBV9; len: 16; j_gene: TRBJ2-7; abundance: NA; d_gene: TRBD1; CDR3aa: CASSVGAGTGSYEQYF; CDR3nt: TGTGCCAGCAGCGTAGGCGCCGGGACAGGGTCCTACGAGCAGTACTTC
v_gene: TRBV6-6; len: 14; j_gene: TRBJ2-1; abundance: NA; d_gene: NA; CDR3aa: CASRRGDGGNEQFF; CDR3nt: TGTGCCAGCAGGAGGGGTGACGGGGGCAATGAGCAGTTCTTC
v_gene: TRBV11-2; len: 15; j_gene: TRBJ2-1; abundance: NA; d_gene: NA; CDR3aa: CASSLLASNYNEQFF; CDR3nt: TGTGCCAGCAGCTTATTGGCGTCTAACTACAATGAGCAGTTCTTC
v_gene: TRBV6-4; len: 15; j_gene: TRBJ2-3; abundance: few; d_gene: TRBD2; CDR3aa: CASSDGAGVSDTQYF; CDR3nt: TGTGCCAGCAGTGACGGGGCGGGAGTGTCGGATACGCAGTATTTT
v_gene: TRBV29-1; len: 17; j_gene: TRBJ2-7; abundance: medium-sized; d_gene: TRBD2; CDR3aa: CSVEGTSGNAAIYEQYF; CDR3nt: TGCAGCGTTGAGGGGACTAGCGGGAACGCGGCGATCTACGAGCAGTACTTC
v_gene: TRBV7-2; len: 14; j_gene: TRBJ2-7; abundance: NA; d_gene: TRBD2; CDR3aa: CASSWTSGEYEQYF; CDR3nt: TGTGCCAGCAGCTGGACTAGCGGAGAATACGAGCAGTACTTC
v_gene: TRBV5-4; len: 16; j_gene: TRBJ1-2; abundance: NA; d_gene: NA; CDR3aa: CASSLDSGLSVGGYTF; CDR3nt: TGTGCCAGCAGCTTGGATTCAGGGCTCAGCGTGGGGGGCTACACCTTC
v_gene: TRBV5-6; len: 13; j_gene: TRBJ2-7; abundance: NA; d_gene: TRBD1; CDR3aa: CASSWDRGYEQYF; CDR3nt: TGTGCCAGCAGCTGGGACAGGGGGTACGAGCAGTACTTC